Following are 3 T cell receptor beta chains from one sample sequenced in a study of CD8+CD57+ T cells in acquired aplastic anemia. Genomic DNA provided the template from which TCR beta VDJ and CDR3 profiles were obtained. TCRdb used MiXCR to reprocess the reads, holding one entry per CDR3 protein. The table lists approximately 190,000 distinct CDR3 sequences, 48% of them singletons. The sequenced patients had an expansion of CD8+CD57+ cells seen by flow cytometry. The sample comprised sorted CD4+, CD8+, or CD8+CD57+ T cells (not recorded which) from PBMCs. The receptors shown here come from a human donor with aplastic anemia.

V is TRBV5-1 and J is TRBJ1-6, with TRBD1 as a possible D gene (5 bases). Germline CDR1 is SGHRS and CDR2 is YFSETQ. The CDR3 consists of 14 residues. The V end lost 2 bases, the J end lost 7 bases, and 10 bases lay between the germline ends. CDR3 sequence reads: CASSFSQGNSPLHF. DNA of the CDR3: TGCGCCAGCAGCTTCTCCCAGGGAAATTCACCCCTCCACTTT.

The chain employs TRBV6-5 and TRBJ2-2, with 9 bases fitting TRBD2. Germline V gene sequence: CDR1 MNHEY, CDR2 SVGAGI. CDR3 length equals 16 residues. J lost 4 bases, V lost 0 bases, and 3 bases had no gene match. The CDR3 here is CASSYSSSGTTGELFF. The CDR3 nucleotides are TGTGCCAGCAGTTACTCGTCTAGCGGGACCACCGGGGAGCTGTTTTTT.

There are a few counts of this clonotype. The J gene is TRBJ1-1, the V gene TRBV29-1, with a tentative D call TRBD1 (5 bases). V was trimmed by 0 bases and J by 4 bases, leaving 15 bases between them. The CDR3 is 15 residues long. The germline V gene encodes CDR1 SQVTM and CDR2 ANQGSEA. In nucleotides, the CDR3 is TGCAGCGTTGAAGAAAACCGAGGGGATCCCACTGAAGCTTTCTTT. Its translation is CSVEENRGDPTEAFF.